This T cell receptor (beta chain) was sequenced in a study of T cell responses to AZD1222 COVID-19 vaccine. The study's findings and limits: Two AZD1222 administrations were followed by greater Spike-specific TCR breadth and depth. Of spike-specific TCRs, nearly half reportedly target regions left unmutated in variants. Baseline seropositivity characterized only a handful of AZD1222 recipients.

Libraries were prepared by immunoSEQ multiplex PCR; TCRdb keeps only in-frame clonotypes and omits some of them. The sample contains about 150,000 clones, less than 95% of which appear only once. To note about this clone: Its antigen remains unidentified.

CDR1 is LGHNA, CDR2 YNFKEQ, per germline. The CDR3 has 14 residues. Trimming took off 1 base at V and 3 bases at J, with 9 bases between the two ends. The sample here was peripheral blood, taken on day 0 of AZD1222 vaccination. This TCR was recovered from an adult in good health. The genes are TRBV4-2 and TRBJ1-2, with D perhaps matching TRBD1 (5 bases). The CDR3 bases are TGTGCCAGCAGCCAAGCTGGGGGGGACTATGGCTACACCTTC. Protein sequence: CASSQAGGDYGYTF.